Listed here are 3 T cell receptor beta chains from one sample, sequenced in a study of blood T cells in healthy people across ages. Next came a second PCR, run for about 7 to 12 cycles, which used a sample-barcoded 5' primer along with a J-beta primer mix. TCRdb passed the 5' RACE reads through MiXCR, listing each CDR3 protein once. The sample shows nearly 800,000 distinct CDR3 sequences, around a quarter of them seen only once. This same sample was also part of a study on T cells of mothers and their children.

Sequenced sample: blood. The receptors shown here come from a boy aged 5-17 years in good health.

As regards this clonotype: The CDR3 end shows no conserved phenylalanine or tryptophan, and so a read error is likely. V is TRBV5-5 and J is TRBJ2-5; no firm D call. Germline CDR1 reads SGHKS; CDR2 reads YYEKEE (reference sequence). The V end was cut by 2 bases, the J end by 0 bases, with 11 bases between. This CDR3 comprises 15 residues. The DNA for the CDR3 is TGTGCCAGCAGCTTTCTCCCAGAGTACCAAGAGACCCAGTACCTC. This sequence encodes CASSFLPEYQETQYL.

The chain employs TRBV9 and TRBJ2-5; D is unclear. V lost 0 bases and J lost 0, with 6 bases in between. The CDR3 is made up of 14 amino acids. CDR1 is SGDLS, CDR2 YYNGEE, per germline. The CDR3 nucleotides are TGTGCCAGCAGCGTAGAACCTCACCAAGAGACCCAGTACTTC. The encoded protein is CASSVEPHQETQYF.

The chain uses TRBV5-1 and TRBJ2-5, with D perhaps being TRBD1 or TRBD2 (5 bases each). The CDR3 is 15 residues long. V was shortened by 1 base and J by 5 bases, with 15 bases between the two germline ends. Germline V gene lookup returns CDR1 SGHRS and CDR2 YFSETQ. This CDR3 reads CASSLRGRPEETQYF. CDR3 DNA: TGCGCCAGCAGCTTGCGGGGCCGTCCTGAGGAGACCCAGTACTTC.